Below, 12 T cell receptor beta chains from the same sample are listed, as sequenced in a study of blood T cell repertoires in COVID-19 (dated by TCRdb to 2020 to 2022). Libraries were built with the immunoSEQ multiplex PCR assay. The clones in this table, taken by TCRdb from immuneACCESS, are in-frame only. Not every clone is retained; where verified, under half of the shortfall comes from an unresolved V gene, and the cause of the rest is unknown. The sample contains some 180,000 clones, around 91% of them found a single time. 0.62% of the sample comes from the top ten. Sequenced: peripheral blood. The source is a man aged 45-65 years with acute or convalescent COVID-19.

This clone was seen a single time. The chain carries TRBV27 and TRBJ1-5; D is unclear. Trimming removed 2 bases from V and 0 bases from J, with 5 bases in between. Germline loops: CDR1 MNHEY, CDR2 SMNVEV (reference sequence). The CDR3 loop spans 14 amino acids. As DNA, the CDR3 is TGTGCCAGCAGTTTAACATATAGCAATCAGCCCCAGCATTTT. This encodes CASSLTYSNQPQHF.

This clone was observed a single time. The chain combines TRBV6-5 with TRBJ1-1; 8 bases map to TRBD1. CDR1 and CDR2 (germline): MNHEY, SVGAGI. J gave up 4 bases and V 2 bases, and 6 bases lay outside the gene matches. The CDR3 runs 15 residues. In nucleotides, the CDR3 is TGTGCCAGCAGTTACCTCAGGGGGCTCGGCACTGAAGCTTTCTTT. Translation: CASSYLRGLGTEAFF.

This clone was counted ten times or more. The chain employs TRBV11-2 and TRBJ2-2, with TRBD1 identical over 10 bases. Germline-derived CDR1 and CDR2 are SGHAT and FQNNGV. Losses at the gene ends were 1 base for V and 7 bases for J; bases not matched to a gene: 15. The CDR3 extends over 19 amino acids. The DNA of the CDR3 is TGTGCCAGCAGCTTAGGACAGGGGGCGGGGTATTCGGACAGCGGGGAGCTGTTTTTT. Encoded protein: CASSLGQGAGYSDSGELFF.

V and J are TRBV28 and TRBJ2-2, with D unclear. Germline V lookup: CDR1 MDHEN, CDR2 SYDVKM. CDR3 length equals 15 residues. V was clipped by 6 bases and J by 6 bases, with 17 bases between them. The CDR3 bases are TGTGCCAGCAGATCCGGTTCGGGTGAGGCCGGGGAGCTGTTTTTT. Translating gives CASRSGSGEAGELFF.

This clone appeared once. V gene TRBV12-3 or TRBV12-4 combines with J gene TRBJ1-4, with D possibly being TRBD1 (6 bases). There are 13 residues in the CDR3. The V and J ends lost 6 bases and 8 bases respectively, with 13 bases between them. The CDR3 DNA follows: TGTGCCAGCAGCTACAGGGAGGGAGAAAAACTGTTTTTT. Protein product: CASSYREGEKLFF.

This sequence joins TRBV27 and TRBJ2-7; TRBD2 matches at 7 bases. The CDR3 length is 16 residues. Trimming cost V 3 bases and J 6 bases; bases outside gene matches: 14. Looked up from germline, CDR1 is MNHEY and CDR2 is SMNVEV (reference sequence). The CDR3 sequence: CASSLEVGGFRGEQYF. In DNA, the CDR3 is TGTGCCAGCAGTTTGGAGGTGGGGGGGTTCCGCGGCGAGCAGTACTTC.

This sequence joins TRBV9 and TRBJ2-3, with 11 nucleotides matching TRBD2. CDR3 size: 16 residues. Losses at the gene ends were 4 bases for V and 0 bases for J; bases not matched to a gene: 4. CDR1 SGDLS and CDR2 YYNGEE come from the germline V gene. CDR3 in DNA: TGTGCCAGCAGCAGGCTAGCGGGGGGCAGCACAGATACGCAGTATTTT. This encodes CASSRLAGGSTDTQYF.

The chain links TRBV2 to TRBJ2-2, with TRBD2 matching 11 bases. Germline CDR1 is SNHLY and CDR2 is FYNNEI. V shed 2 bases and J 6 bases; nucleotides not matched to a gene: 14. This CDR3 has 19 amino acids. CDR3 in DNA: TGTGCCAGCAGTGAATCTATAGCGGGAGGGCCTGAGAGGGCCGGGGAGCTGTTTTTT. As protein: CASSESIAGGPERAGELFF.

V gene TRBV28 combines with J gene TRBJ2-1, with D hard to call. Germline V gene sequence: CDR1 MDHEN, CDR2 SYDVKM. Trimming shortened V by 1 base and J by 6 bases, and 4 bases separated the two germline ends. The CDR3 covers 12 residues. CDR3 sequence: CASSLFLNEQFF. In nucleotides, the CDR3 is TGTGCCAGCAGTTTATTCCTCAATGAGCAGTTCTTC.

J is TRBJ2-3 and V is TRBV7-2, with a weak D call TRBD1 (5 bases). This CDR3 comprises 14 residues. Trimming stripped 3 bases from V and 0 bases from J, with 7 bases between. Germline lookup yields CDR1 SGHTA and CDR2 FQGNSA. CDR3 sequence (DNA): TGTGCCAGCAGCTTTCGACAGAGCACAGATACGCAGTATTTT. Amino acids: CASSFRQSTDTQYF.

In nucleotides, the CDR3 is TGTGCCAGCAGTAGACAGAGCGTGAACACTGAAGCTTTCTTT. This codes for CASSRQSVNTEAFF. The chain joins TRBV28 to TRBJ1-1; the D gene is possibly TRBD1 (5 bases). Germline lookup yields CDR1 MDHEN and CDR2 SYDVKM. V was clipped by 5 bases and J by 0 bases, with 10 bases between them. This CDR3 region has 14 residues.

This chain uses TRBV6-5 with TRBJ2-7; the match to TRBD1 covers 9 bases. J was trimmed by 0 bases and V by 5 bases; bases with no gene match: 5. The V gene's germline CDR1 is MNHEY and CDR2 SVGAGI. There are 15 residues in the CDR3. CDR3 sequence (DNA): TGTGCCAGCAGTCAGGGACAGGGATTCTCCTACGAGCAGTACTTC. Its protein is CASSQGQGFSYEQYF.